This T cell receptor beta chain was sequenced in a study of blood T cell repertoires in COVID-19. Study background: PBMCs, B-cell-depleted T cells, or T cells provided the cDNA or gDNA that made up the material.

Per the authors' pipeline: Researchers report that nucleated cell counts were estimated from reference gene primer amplification. Method: immunoSEQ multiplex PCR; TCRdb's copy keeps in-frame clones and lacks some. Clone size and the V and J calls come from that table; the DNA yielded D and trimming. This table has about 140,000 clones, roughly 89% appearing once. Per the germline V gene, CDR1 is MNHEY and CDR2 is SMNVEV (reference sequence). The CDR3 length is 16 residues. J lost 7 bases, V lost 7 bases, and 18 bases had no gene match. This chain uses TRBV27 with TRBJ2-5, with 7 bases matching TRBD1. Sequencing was carried out using peripheral blood. This receptor was identified in a young man with COVID-19, enrolled during active disease. The chain's CDR3 is CASTDDRVWGRRTQYF. CDR3 sequence (DNA): TGTGCCAGCACCGACGACAGGGTCTGGGGGCGACGGACCCAGTACTTC.